This T cell receptor beta chain was observed in a study of shared clonotypes between healthy human individuals. Clones were read by immunoSEQ multiplex PCR, and TCRdb kept only the in-frame ones, dropping some. The sample consists of 1.5 million to 1.9 million clones, 95% to 99% of them appearing once. The CDR3 extends over 13 amino acids. The germline CDR1 and CDR2 sequences are MNHEY and SVGAGI. V was pared by 6 bases and J by 14 bases, with 6 bases of the junction left unmatched. The chain recombines TRBV6-5 with TRBJ2-1; 14 positions match TRBD2. The receptor's source is a man aged 25 to 40 in good health. The specimen sequenced was naive CD4+ T cells sorted from blood. Specified subset: CD45RA+ positively selected. The CDR3 nucleotides are TGTGCCAGCAGGGTGGGACTAGCGGGAGTCGAGTTCTTC. Its translation is CASRVGLAGVEFF.